This T cell receptor (beta chain) was recorded in a study of neurological immune-mediated disorders. In its sample, this clonotype was seen many times. TCRdb called the 5' RACE reads again in MiXCR, with one record for every CDR3 protein. The data contain about 71,000 distinct CDR3 sequences, roughly 4.8% of them singletons. The CDR3 is 14 amino acids. Germline V gene data show CDR1 as SGHRS and CDR2 as YFSETQ. The V end lost 0 bases, the J end lost 3 bases, and 6 bases lay between the germline ends. This receptor was taken from a man younger than 45 with multiple sclerosis. The chain employs TRBV5-1 and TRBJ2-2; D ambiguous. The sequenced material came from PBMCs. The CDR3 DNA sequence: TGCGCCAGCAGCTTGGAGTTCGACACCGGGGAGCTGTTTTTT. Translation: CASSLEFDTGELFF. The entire variable domain, with the rest obtained from reference TRBV5-1 and TRBJ2-2, is as follows: KAGVTQTPRYLIKTRGQQVTLSCSPISGHRSVSWYQQTPGQGLQFLFEYFSETQRNKGNFPGRFSGRQFSNSRSEMNVSTLELGDSALYLCASSLEFDTGELFFGEGSRLTVL.